This TCR beta chain was captured in a study of regulatory and conventional T cells in RAG deficiency. The germline gives CDR1 WSHSY, CDR2 SAAADI. The junction had 10 bases not matched to a gene; V was cut back by 7 bases and J by 5 bases. This CDR3 region has 15 residues. The sorted conventional CD4+ T cells were CD25-low and CD127-high, with genomic DNA sequenced. Repertoires were generated with immunoSEQ multiplex PCR, while TCRdb's copy carries only in-frame clones and drops some. The sample gives 40,000 to 55,000 clones, about 90% of which show up once; about 0.53% is in the top ten. The data also belong to a second study, concerning regulatory T cells. Per that paper: Amplification used 52 TRBV primers and 13 TRBJ primers.

This TCR was recovered from a human donor in good health. The sequenced sample was CD4+ effector T cells sorted from blood. The J gene is TRBJ2-1, the V gene TRBV10-2, with 8 bases aligning to TRBD1. The CDR3 DNA sequence: TGCGCCAGCACTATTGGCAGGGGGCGTAACAATGAGCAGTTCTTC. This translates into CASTIGRGRNNEQFF.